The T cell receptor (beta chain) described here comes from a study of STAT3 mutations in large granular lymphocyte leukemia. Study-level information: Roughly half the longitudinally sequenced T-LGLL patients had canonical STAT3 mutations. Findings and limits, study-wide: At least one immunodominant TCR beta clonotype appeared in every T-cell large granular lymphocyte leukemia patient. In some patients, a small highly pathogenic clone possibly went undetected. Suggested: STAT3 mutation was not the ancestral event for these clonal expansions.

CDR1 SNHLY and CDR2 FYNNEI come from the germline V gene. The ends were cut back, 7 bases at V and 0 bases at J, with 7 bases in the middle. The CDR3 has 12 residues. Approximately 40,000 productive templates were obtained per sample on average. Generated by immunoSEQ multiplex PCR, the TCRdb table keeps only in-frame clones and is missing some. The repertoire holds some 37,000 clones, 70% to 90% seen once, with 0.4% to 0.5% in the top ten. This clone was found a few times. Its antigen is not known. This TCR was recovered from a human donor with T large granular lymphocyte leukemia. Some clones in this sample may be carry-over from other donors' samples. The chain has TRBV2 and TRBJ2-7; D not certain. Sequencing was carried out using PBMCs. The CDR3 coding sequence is TGTGCCAGCACGGGTCTCTCCTACGAGCAGTACTTC. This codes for CASTGLSYEQYF.